This entry concerns a single T cell receptor (beta chain). This specimen belongs to a study of blood T cells in healthy people across ages. Then a second PCR, running about 6 to 11 cycles, was carried out with a sample-barcoded 5' primer and a J-beta primer mix. A tag from a template-switch adaptor with 12 random nucleotides marked each cDNA molecule. In TCRdb, the 5' RACE reads were re-called with MiXCR into one record per CDR3 protein. Of 1,800,000 or so distinct CDR3 sequences in the sample, more than 35% were seen once. The sequence was obtained from a human donor in good health. The sample consisted of blood.

CDR3 loop: CASSPQGQGKAFF. The CDR3 DNA reads as TGTGCCAGCAGCCCTCAGGGACAGGGTAAGGCTTTCTTT. V is TRBV9 and J is TRBJ1-1, with 9 bases identical to TRBD1. With V trimmed by 4 bases and J by 11 bases, 9 bases remained unmatched. The length of the CDR3 is 13 residues. Germline V gene data show CDR1 as SGDLS and CDR2 as YYNGEE.